The 9 T cell receptor beta chains below all came from one sample that was sequenced in a study of T cells of healthy individuals. From the 5' RACE reads, TCRdb called clonotypes with MiXCR, one entry per CDR3 protein. There are about 96,000 distinct CDR3 sequences in the sample; 15% to 20% occur only once, and about 6% lies in the top ten. The source is a human donor in good health.

The chain combines TRBV7-9 with TRBJ2-5; the D call may be TRBD1 or TRBD2 (5 bases each). The germline V gene encodes CDR1 SEHNR and CDR2 FQNEAQ (reference sequence). The CDR3 runs 15 residues. The V and J ends lost 2 bases and 2 bases respectively, with 12 bases between them. Here the CDR3 reads CASSLSEGPQETQYF. CDR3 in DNA: TGTGCCAGCAGCTTAAGCGAGGGGCCTCAAGAGACCCAGTACTTC.

In this sample, this clonotype turned up a few times. The genes are TRBV28 and TRBJ2-3, with 8 bases lining up with TRBD2. The CDR3 is 15 residues long. Germline V gives CDR1 MDHEN, CDR2 SYDVKM. Unmatched junction bases numbered 9, after V lost 7 bases and J lost 3 bases. In DNA, the CDR3 is TGTGCCAGCAACCCCAAGCGGGAGAGAACAGATACGCAGTATTTT. Translated: CASNPKRERTDTQYF. Full variable domain (rest looked up from reference TRBV28 and TRBJ2-3): DVKVTQSSRYLVKRTGEKVFLECVQDMDHENMFWYRQDPGLGLRLIYFSYDVKMKEKGDIPEGYSVSREKKERFSLILESASTNQTSMYLCASNPKRERTDTQYFGPGTRLTVL.

The J gene is TRBJ1-1, the V gene TRBV6-5, with D possibly TRBD1 on 5 matching bases. V dropped 6 bases and J dropped 2 bases, with 13 bases sitting between them. The CDR3 runs 14 residues. Germline V gene sequence: CDR1 MNHEY, CDR2 SVGAGI. The CDR3 here is CASSTGAANTEAFF. Written as DNA, the CDR3 is TGTGCCAGCAGCACCGGGGCAGCTAACACTGAAGCTTTCTTT.

This clonotype was seen a few times. This sequence joins TRBV9 and TRBJ2-5, with D possibly TRBD1 on 6 matching bases. The CDR3 consists of 16 residues. Per germline, CDR1 SGDLS and CDR2 YYNGEE. V was clipped by 2 bases and J by 4 bases, with 18 bases between them. CDR3 DNA sequence: TGTGCCAGCAGCGTCGGACAGAAACCCAGCTTAGAGACCCAGTACTTC. Its translation: CASSVGQKPSLETQYF. Supplemented by reference TRBV9 and TRBJ2-5, the full variable domain reads DSGVTQTPKHLITATGQRVTLRCSPRSGDLSVYWYQQSLDQGLQFLIQYYNGEERAKGNILERFSAQQFPDLHSELNLSSLELGDSALYFCASSVGQKPSLETQYFGPGTRLLVL.

The V and J genes are TRBV4-1 and TRBJ1-4; D remains ambiguous. Deletions cut 1 base from V and 0 bases from J, with 12 bases between. The CDR3 sequence is 17 residues long. In germline, CDR1 is MGHRA, CDR2 YSYEKL. CDR3 nucleotide sequence: TGCGCCAGCAGCCAAGCCCCAGAGTATACAACTAATGAAAAACTGTTTTTT. The encoded protein is CASSQAPEYTTNEKLFF.

This clonotype was counted only a few times. The chain employs TRBV3-1 and TRBJ2-3; 7 bases line up with TRBD2. CDR3 length equals 16 residues. Germline V CDR1 and CDR2: LGHDT, YNNKEL (reference sequence). V lost 1 base to trimming and J lost 5 bases; unmatched junction nucleotides: 9. The CDR3 DNA sequence: TGTGCCAGCAGCCAAGTTGCGGGGGATGGGTTAGATACGCAGTATTTT. The encoded protein is CASSQVAGDGLDTQYF.

This chain joins TRBV7-9 and TRBJ2-7; TRBD1 matches 7 bases. There are 16 residues in the CDR3. V dropped 2 bases and J dropped 2; count of bases not matched to a gene: 9. Germline V lookup: CDR1 SEHNR, CDR2 FQNEAQ (reference sequence). CDR3 sequence reads: CASSLSTPGQTYEQYF. For the CDR3, the DNA is TGTGCCAGCAGCTTAAGTACCCCGGGACAGACCTACGAGCAGTACTTC.

The J gene is TRBJ1-5, the V gene TRBV9, with D unresolved. Deletions cut 0 bases from V and 3 bases from J, with 7 bases between. Germline values: CDR1 SGDLS, CDR2 YYNGEE. The CDR3 consists of 14 residues. The CDR3 loop reads CASSVGPLNQPQHF. CDR3 in DNA: TGTGCCAGCAGCGTAGGACCGCTCAATCAGCCCCAGCATTTT.

The chain has TRBV20-1 and TRBJ2-3; 9 nucleotides line up with TRBD2. Germline loops: CDR1 DFQATT, CDR2 SNEGSKA (reference sequence). V was pared by 4 bases and J by 10 bases, with 9 bases of the junction left unmatched. This CDR3 is built from 13 residues. CDR3 residues: CSATSGGSVSQYF. The CDR3 nucleotides read TGCAGTGCTACCAGCGGGGGGTCGGTTTCGCAGTATTTT.